This T cell receptor (beta chain) was observed in a study of blood T cells in healthy people across ages. Study outcomes and limitations: Long-lived donors exceeded aged donors in naive CD4+ cells and diversity. Unsorted PBMCs blocked a conclusive comparison of naive and antigen-experienced cells.

The table lists this clonotype with a few counts. Its target is unknown. The authors ran a second PCR of roughly 6 to 12 cycles using a sample-barcoded 5' primer and a J-beta primer mix. One entry per CDR3 protein, called by TCRdb with MiXCR from the 5' RACE reads. The sample contains 900,000 to 950,000 distinct CDR3 sequences, roughly 28% of which appear only once. There are 14 residues in the CDR3. The germline CDR1 and CDR2 sequences are DFQATT and SNEGSKA (reference sequence). Trimming removed 3 bases at V and 6 bases at J, with 16 bases between. Another study also made use of these data, one on T cells of mothers and their children.

The origin of this receptor is a woman aged 40 to 50 in good health. The chain combines TRBV20-1 with TRBJ2-3, with D possibly matching TRBD2 (6 bases). Sequencing used blood. The CDR3 DNA sequence: TGCAGTGCTAGGTACGGCGGGGACCCCGATACGCAGTATTTT. The encoded protein is CSARYGGDPDTQYF.